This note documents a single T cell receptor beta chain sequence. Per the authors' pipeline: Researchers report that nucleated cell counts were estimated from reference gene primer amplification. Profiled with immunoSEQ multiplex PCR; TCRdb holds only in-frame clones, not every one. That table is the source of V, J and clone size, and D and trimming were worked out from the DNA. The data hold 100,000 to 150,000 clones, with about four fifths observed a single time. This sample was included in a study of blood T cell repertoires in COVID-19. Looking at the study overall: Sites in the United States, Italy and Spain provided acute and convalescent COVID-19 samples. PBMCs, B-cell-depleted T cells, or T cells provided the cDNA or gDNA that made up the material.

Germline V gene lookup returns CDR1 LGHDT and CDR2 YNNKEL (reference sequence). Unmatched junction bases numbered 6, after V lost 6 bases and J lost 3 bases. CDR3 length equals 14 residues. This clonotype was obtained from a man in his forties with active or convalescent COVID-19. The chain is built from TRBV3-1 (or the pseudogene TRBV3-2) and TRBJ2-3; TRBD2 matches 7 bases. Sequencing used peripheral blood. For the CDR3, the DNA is TGTGCCAGCAGTACTAGCGTATTAACAGATACGCAGTATTTT. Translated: CASSTSVLTDTQYF.